This TCR beta chain was recovered during a study of human T cells and chemical hapten exposure. Study background: There were weekly diphenylcyclopropenone doses to the scalp for patients throughout the roughly 24-week study. Once 0.01% DPC had been applied to the upper back by patch test, readings were taken at 6 days.

Time point defined: patch test 1, 2 weeks after DPC sensitization. As to treatment: therapeutic diphenylcyclopropenone sensitization with weekly scalp DPC. Methods used by the authors: A per-sample median of 95,638 TCRs was observed, with a range of about 20,000 to 700,000. MiXCR, run by TCRdb on the RACE reads, gives a single entry per CDR3 protein. TCRdb, not the original authors, processed these V and J calls. This sample has around 340,000 distinct CDR3 sequences, with around 7% found just once. Trimming shortened V by 6 bases and J by 5 bases, and 14 bases separated the two germline ends. The CDR3 contains 14 residues.

Sequencing used whole blood, obtained in connection with sensitization to the hapten diphenylcyclopropenone (DPC). The clonotype originates from a woman aged 18-35 years with alopecia areata. Some clones in this sample may be carry-over from other donors' samples. The chain couples TRBV12-3 or TRBV12-4 to TRBJ2-1, with D perhaps matching TRBD1 (8 bases). This chain's CDR3 is CASRQGGGHNEQFF. The CDR3 nucleotides read TGTGCCAGCAGACAGGGGGGAGGGCACAATGAGCAGTTCTTC.